Below, 9 T cell receptor beta chains from the same sample are listed, as sequenced in a study of T cells in Graves' hyperthyroidism and ophthalmopathy. The source material, RNA transcripts, was used to amplify TCR beta CDR3 regions. Carried out on the TCR CDR3, a first-round RT-PCR used the HTBI primer set. MiXCR was run by TCRdb on the multiplex PCR reads, yielding one entry per CDR3 protein. The sample holds about 95,000 distinct CDR3 sequences, approximately 42% seen once. Sequencing was carried out using peripheral blood or thyroid tissue (not recorded which). All receptors derive from a woman aged 25 to 45 with Graves' hyperthyroidism.

This clonotype was seen repeatedly, ten times or more. The gene calls are TRBV6-5 and TRBJ1-5; D unclear. The CDR3 consists of 15 residues. Trimming removed 6 bases from V and 1 base from J, with 13 bases in between. Per germline, CDR1 MNHEY and CDR2 SVGAGI. The CDR3 sequence is CASSPGPQSNQPQHF. Here the CDR3 DNA reads TGTGCCAGCAGCCCGGGTCCCCAGAGCAATCAGCCCCAGCATTTT.

At least ten counts were recorded for this clonotype. The chain links TRBV6-6 to TRBJ2-2; TRBD2 matches at 9 bases. The CDR3 runs 15 residues. Germline V gene lookup returns CDR1 MNHNY and CDR2 SVGAGI (reference sequence). Germline trimming cut 6 bases from V and 4 bases from J; bases unmatched to any gene: 6. CDR3 loop: CASSEPGLATGELFF. In DNA form, the CDR3 reads TGTGCCAGCAGCGAACCGGGACTAGCCACCGGGGAGCTGTTTTTT.

In the case of this clonotype: The junction differs from germline at one of its ends, possibly a read error. The chain uses TRBV7-9 and TRBJ2-5; D call uncertain. CDR3 length equals 14 residues. Germline loops: CDR1 SEHNR, CDR2 FQNEAQ (reference sequence). Here the CDR3 DNA reads TGTGCCTGCAGTTCCCCGGCTAGGAGTGCGACCCAGTACTTC. Residues: CACSSPARSATQYF.

This clonotype was detected only a few times. V usage is TRBV28 and J usage is TRBJ2-1; D ambiguous. The CDR3 runs 11 residues. V lost 10 bases and J 1 base, leaving 5 bases between the germline ends. CDR1 and CDR2 (germline): MDHEN, SYDVKM. The CDR3 spells CATLSYNEQFF. The CDR3 nucleotides are TGTGCCACACTTTCCTACAATGAGCAGTTCTTC.

The genes are TRBV2 and TRBJ1-5; D is undetermined. This CDR3 contains 12 residues. Germline assignment: CDR1 SNHLY and CDR2 FYNNEI. Trimming stripped 4 bases from V and 5 bases from J, with 6 bases between. CDR3 nucleotide sequence: TGTGCCAGCAGTGCTCCCGATCAGCCCCAGCATTTT. Its protein is CASSAPDQPQHF.

With regard to this clonotype: A much larger clone is a single base away; this may be a read error. J is TRBJ1-2 and V is TRBV5-6; no definite D call. V lost 4 bases, J lost 1 base, and 11 bases lay in between. Germline CDR1 reads SGHDT; CDR2 reads YYEEEE. The CDR3 loop spans 14 amino acids. CDR3 loop: CASSLAGVNYGYTF. The CDR3 DNA is TGTGCCAGCAGCCTGGCCGGGGTTAACTATGGCTACACCTTC.

The CDR3: CATSSGWTSGRGQYF. CDR3 in DNA: TGTGCCACCAGCAGCGGATGGACTAGCGGGAGAGGACAGTACTTC. The chain employs TRBV24-1 and TRBJ2-7; 13 bases are a match to TRBD2. This CDR3 has 15 residues. CDR1 and CDR2 from the germline V gene are KGHDR and SFDVKD. V dropped 7 bases and J dropped 10; count of bases not matched to a gene: 12.

This clonotype has a count of ten or more. CDR3 sequence reads: CASSPLAGGPTGELFF. The DNA of the CDR3 is TGTGCCAGCAGCCCTCTAGCGGGAGGACCCACCGGGGAGCTGTTTTTT. This sequence joins TRBV7-9 and TRBJ2-2; 11 bases are a match to TRBD2. The CDR3 totals 16 residues. The ends lost 5 bases at V and 4 bases at J; junction bases unmatched: 6. CDR1 and CDR2 (germline): SEHNR, FQNEAQ (reference sequence).

This chain connects TRBV15 to TRBJ1-6, with D unclear. The CDR3 contains 15 residues. Germline assignment: CDR1 LNHNV and CDR2 YYDKDF (reference sequence). V gave up 2 bases and J gave up 4 bases, with 9 bases separating them. CDR3 residues: CATSRLGQYNSPLHF. CDR3 sequence (DNA): TGTGCCACCAGCAGATTGGGTCAGTATAATTCACCCCTCCACTTT.